The clone carrying this TCR beta chain was detected only once. This sample was taken from a study of blood T cell repertoires in COVID-19. Study details: T cells, B-cell-depleted T cells, or PBMCs provided the cDNA or gDNA that served as material.

Clones were sequenced by immunoSEQ multiplex PCR, and TCRdb holds only the in-frame ones, with some missing. The table lists about 100,000 clones, 87% of them singletons. CDR3 length: 14 amino acids. The germline gives CDR1 MNHEY, CDR2 SVGAGI. V was pared by 2 bases and J by 7 bases, with 5 bases of the junction left unmatched. The receptor was isolated from a man aged 45-65 years with active COVID-19. The chain combines TRBV6-5 with TRBJ1-5; 7 nucleotides match TRBD1. Sequencing was performed on peripheral blood. The DNA of the CDR3 is TGTGCCAGCAGTTACGACAGGGCAGGGCAGCCCCAGCATTTT. Encoded protein: CASSYDRAGQPQHF.